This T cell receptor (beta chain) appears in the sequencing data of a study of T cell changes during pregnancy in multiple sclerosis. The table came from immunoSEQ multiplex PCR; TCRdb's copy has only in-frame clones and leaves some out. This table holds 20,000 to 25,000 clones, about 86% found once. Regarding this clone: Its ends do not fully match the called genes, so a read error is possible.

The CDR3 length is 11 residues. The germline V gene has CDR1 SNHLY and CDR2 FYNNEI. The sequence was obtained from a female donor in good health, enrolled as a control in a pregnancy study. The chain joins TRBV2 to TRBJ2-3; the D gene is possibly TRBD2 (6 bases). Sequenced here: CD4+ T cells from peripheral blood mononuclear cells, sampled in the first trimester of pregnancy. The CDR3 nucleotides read TGTGCCAGCAGTGAATTGGCGGGGCCGGATTTC. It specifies CASSELAGPDF.